Sequencing of this T cell receptor (beta chain) was carried out in a study of response to subunit inactivated influenza vaccine. Study-wide findings and caveats: With each seasonal influenza vaccination, the authors suggested, few new T cells are recruited.

This clonotype was seen more than once but under ten times. What it binds is unknown. Each CDR3 protein is one row after TCRdb ran MiXCR on the RT-PCR reads. The sample has some 500,000 distinct CDR3 sequences; about 15% are singletons. V trimming: 8 bases; J trimming: 6 bases; junction bases outside the gene matches: 2. Germline-derived CDR1 and CDR2 are ENHRY and SYGVKD. This CDR3 comprises 13 residues. Here the sequenced sample was CD4+ T cells sorted from PBMCs, taken roughly 24 months after vaccination. The J gene is TRBJ2-3, the V gene TRBV10-3; TRBD2 matches at 13 bases. The receptor's source is a man between 50 and 70 years old who received an inactivated influenza vaccine. The CDR3, as DNA: TGTGCCATCGGGACTAGCGGGGTGGATACGCAGTATTTT. As protein: CAIGTSGVDTQYF.